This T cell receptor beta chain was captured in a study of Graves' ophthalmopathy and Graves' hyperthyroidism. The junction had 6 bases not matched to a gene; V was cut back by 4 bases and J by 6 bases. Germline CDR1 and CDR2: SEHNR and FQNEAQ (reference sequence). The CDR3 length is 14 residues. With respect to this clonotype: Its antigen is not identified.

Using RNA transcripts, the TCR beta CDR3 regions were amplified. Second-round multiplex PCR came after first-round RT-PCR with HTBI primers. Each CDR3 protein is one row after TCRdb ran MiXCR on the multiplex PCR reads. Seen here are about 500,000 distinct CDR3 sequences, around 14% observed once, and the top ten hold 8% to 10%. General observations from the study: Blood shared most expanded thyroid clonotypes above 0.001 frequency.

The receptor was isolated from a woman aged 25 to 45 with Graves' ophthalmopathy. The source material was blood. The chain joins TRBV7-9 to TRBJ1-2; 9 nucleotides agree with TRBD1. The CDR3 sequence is CASSSLQGANGYTF. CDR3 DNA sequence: TGTGCCAGCAGCTCCCTACAGGGGGCCAATGGCTACACCTTC.